This T cell receptor beta chain comes out of a study of beta chain features in type 1 diabetes (dated by TCRdb to 2016 to 2019). A note on the overall study: Mean age, gender distribution, total cell number and subset yield were not different between patients and healthy donors. A total of roughly 100 million sorted cells were examined across all samples, and a strong correlation was observed between cell number per subset and RNA yield. In the study, TCRB repertoires of sorted circulating CD4+ T cell subsets from recently diagnosed type 1 diabetes patients were compared with those of matched healthy donors. Regulatory and stem cell-like memory subsets were isolated from only 8 patients and roughly eight healthy donors, whereas naive and central memory subsets came from all 30 or so donors. What the study reported, not specific to this receptor: Sequencing cDNA rather than genomic DNA could over-represent highly expressing activated cells, although activation and CD3 levels did not differ between groups. In all four CD4+ subsets, TCRB CDR3 length was moderately but significantly shorter in type 1 diabetes patients. At VDJ recombination sites, patients with type 1 diabetes made fewer insertions and deleted more nucleotides, a pattern implying thymic rearrangement abnormalities. Naive, central memory and regulatory TCRB repertoires appeared more similar among patients than among healthy donors. PCR might favor shorter templates, but patient and control samples were amplified and corrected together, so any skew would affect both groups equally. Because the HLA sub-analyses included only small numbers of individuals, any influence of HLA type on TCRB rearrangement was left unresolved.

This clone was observed a few times. Its specific antigen is unknown. Base qualities are not at hand, and no much larger clone is one base apart. A single peripheral blood draw of around 120 mL on average was collected from each donor into heparinised tubes. A BD FACSAria II and a panel including CD45RO, CCR7, CD25, CD127, CD95 and CD27 were used to sort naive, central memory, regulatory and stem cell-like memory CD4+ T cells. A purity above 95% was achieved for all sorted populations. PBMCs were isolated immediately by Lymphoprep density gradient centrifugation and stained directly without culture. Samples were stained and sorted in pairs, with one healthy donor and one patient per experiment, so that batch effects were minimized. All of the isolated RNA was reverse transcribed with the High Capacity cDNA Reverse Transcription Kit, so expressed TCRB transcripts were sequenced. Deep immunoSEQ sequencing was applied to naive, central memory and regulatory T cell samples, giving an average of about 3.8 million total reads per sample. Sorted cells were lysed in RLT buffer, and RNA was extracted using DNase-treated RNeasy Micro or Mini kits according to cell number. To prevent cross-contamination, every cell subset was processed on its own, while patient and healthy donor samples were processed together. The immunoSEQ multiplex PCR was used to amplify TCRB sequences from cDNA, generating 87-bp fragments that spanned the CDR3 region. The amplicons were sequenced using the Illumina HiSeq platform. Per the original workflow: PCR bias was corrected computationally using synthetic template baselines, and reads within Hamming distance 2 were collapsed, with unmergeable singletons discarded. Reads were aligned against IMGT to assign V, D and J genes, CDR3 length and insertions or deletions at six rearrangement sites. Within each subset, clonotype counts were normalized to the number of sorted cells before true diversity and Gini coefficients were calculated with the tcR R package. The overlap coefficient, calculated on TCRB nucleotide sequences, was used to measure repertoire sharing. Out-of-frame TCRB sequences from naive cells were analyzed as a proxy for the pre-selection repertoire. Entries here come from immuneACCESS through TCRdb and include only in-frame sequences with V and J called. Some clones fail to appear in such tables; in the studies checked, an unresolved V gene covers under half of the shortfall, and the cause of the remainder is unknown. V, J and clone size were drawn from that table, and D and trimming were deduced from the DNA. Here the sample has around 250,000 clones; around 25% occur a single time. Roughly 0.011% of the sample is taken by the ten largest.

V loses 5 bases, J loses 5 bases, and the germline ends lie 4 bases apart. The CDR3 holds 11 amino acids from the cysteine to the phenylalanine. Here the CDR3 DNA is all that survives: 33 bases in frame from base 1. CDR1 and CDR2, per the germline V gene, are MNHEY and SVGAGI. The sequencing input was naive CD4+ T cells from blood. The label giving this sample's cell subset or site can be read as: true naive CD4+ T cells. Here the chain combines TRBV6-5 and TRBJ1-5; no confident D gene assignment can be made. The sequence came from a woman in her thirties with type 1 diabetes. The DNA reads as follows: TGTGCCAGCAGTCGCGATCAGCCCCAGCATTTT. This gives the protein CASSRDQPQHF.